This T cell receptor beta chain was sequenced during a study of regulatory T cells in long-lasting Graves disease. Study summary: Antithyroid drugs had been taken by newly diagnosed Graves' patients for under 3 months.

In this sample, this clonotype turned up many times. The V gene lost 1 base and the J gene lost 8 bases, with 12 bases spanning the gap. Germline CDR1 is MDHEN and CDR2 is SYDVKM. The CDR3 is 14 amino acids. Time point reported: newly diagnosed GD, antithyroid drugs for less than 3 months. The TCR library used RNA extracted from PBMCs. Both iRepertoire HTBI primers and Arm-PCR of CDR3 regions were used to build the TCR beta libraries. TCRdb re-analysed the multiplex PCR reads in MiXCR, keeping a single row per CDR3 protein. The sample lists about 430,000 distinct CDR3 sequences, around 16% occurring once. The sample also formed part of further work on T cells in Graves' hyperthyroidism and ophthalmopathy. As reported in that work: Peripheral blood also featured most of the thyroid clonotypes expanded above 0.001.

This chain connects TRBV28 to TRBJ2-1; unclear D gene. The origin of this receptor is a middle-aged woman with Graves disease. Sequences were derived from peripheral blood mononuclear cells (PBMCs), sampled at new diagnosis, from a patient treated with antithyroid drugs. CDR3 loop: CASSLSPSRYEQFF. The CDR3 DNA reads TGTGCCAGCAGTTTATCCCCGTCTCGTTATGAGCAGTTCTTC.